This paragraph covers one TCR beta chain sequence. Its antigen is not identified. This entry belongs to a study of cytomegalovirus exposure and HLA in healthy donors. PCR amplification relied on 60 Vbeta primers (plus 13 Jbeta primers). Sequencing was performed with immunoSEQ multiplex PCR; in TCRdb, only in-frame clones are kept and a portion is missing. The repertoire holds fewer than 200,000 clones, with roughly 80% as singletons. General study points: An analysis done earlier found most TCR beta V segments productive about 90% or about 30% of the time. In a later analysis, donors in an Asian-associated ancestry cluster reportedly had fewer N-insertions in productive TCRs than the cohort mean.

The specimen sequenced was PBMCs. This TCR was sampled from a man aged 25 to 40 in good health and CMV-seronegative.

In DNA form, the CDR3 reads TGTGCCTGGGGGCAGGGTGGGTATCAGCCCCAGCATTTT. The encoded protein is CAWGQGGYQPQHF. The gene calls are TRBV30 and TRBJ1-5; a weak D match, TRBD1 (5 bases). CDR3 length: 13 residues. V was trimmed by 5 bases and J by 5 bases, leaving 13 bases between them. CDR1 is GTSNPN and CDR2 is SVGIG in the germline V gene (reference sequence).